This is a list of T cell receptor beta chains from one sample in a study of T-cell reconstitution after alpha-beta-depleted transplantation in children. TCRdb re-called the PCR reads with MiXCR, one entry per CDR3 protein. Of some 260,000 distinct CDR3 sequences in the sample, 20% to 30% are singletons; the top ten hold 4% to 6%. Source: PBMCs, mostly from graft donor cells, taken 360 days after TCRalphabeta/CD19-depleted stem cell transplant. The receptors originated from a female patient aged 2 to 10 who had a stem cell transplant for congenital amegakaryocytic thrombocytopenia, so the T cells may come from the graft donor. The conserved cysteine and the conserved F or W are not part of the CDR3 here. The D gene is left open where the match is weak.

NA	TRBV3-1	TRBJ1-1	ASSQDLARAF
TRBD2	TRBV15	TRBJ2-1	ATSVAGVGEQF
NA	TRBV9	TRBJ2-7	ASSVEGTALEQY
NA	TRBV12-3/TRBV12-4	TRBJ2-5	ASSLGPAAQY
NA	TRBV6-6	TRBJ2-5	ASSSGSVETQY
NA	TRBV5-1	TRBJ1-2	ASKLEVNDFNYGYT
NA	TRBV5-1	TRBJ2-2	ATGPEVTGELF
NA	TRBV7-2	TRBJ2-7	ASSFIPGTSYEQY
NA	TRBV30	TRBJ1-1	AWSVKPGKAF
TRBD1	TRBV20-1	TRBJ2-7	SAIRTGRIAEQY
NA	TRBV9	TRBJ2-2	ASSAGHTGELF
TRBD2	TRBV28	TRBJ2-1	ASRALAGAYNEQF
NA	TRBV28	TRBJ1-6	ASSYRVVYSPLH
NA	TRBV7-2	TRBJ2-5	ASSSVGETQY
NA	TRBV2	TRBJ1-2	AIWTDVNYGYT
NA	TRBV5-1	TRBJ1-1	ASSLKVHGRAEAF
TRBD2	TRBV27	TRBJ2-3	ASSFWASGGGLDTQY
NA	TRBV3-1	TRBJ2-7	ASSQSGSTSYEQY
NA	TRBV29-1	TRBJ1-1	SVEDFLYEDTEAF
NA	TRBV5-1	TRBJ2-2	ASSLALGSNTGELF
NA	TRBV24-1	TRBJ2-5	ATSDRTAKGETQY
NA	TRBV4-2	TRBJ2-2	ASSESSGGELF
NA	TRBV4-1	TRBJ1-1	ASSLNGGLGMNTEAF
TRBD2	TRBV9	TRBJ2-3	ASSVTLAGVTPGDTQY
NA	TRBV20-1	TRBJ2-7	SARAVGLDNEQY
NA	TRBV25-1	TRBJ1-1	ASSELGLNTEAF
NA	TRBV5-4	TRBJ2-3	ASSLLGNTDTQY
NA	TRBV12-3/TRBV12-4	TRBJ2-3	ASSVRTVPTDTQY
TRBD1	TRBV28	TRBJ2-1	ASSHRDRGINEQF
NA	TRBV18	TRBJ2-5	ASSPLLGHIQETQY
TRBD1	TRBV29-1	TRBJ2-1	SVTGWPYNEQF
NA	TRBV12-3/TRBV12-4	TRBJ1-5	ASSFAGFGNQPQH
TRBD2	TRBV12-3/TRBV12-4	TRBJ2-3	ASSSGAPFTDTQY
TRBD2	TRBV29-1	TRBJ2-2	SVDGGGINTGELF
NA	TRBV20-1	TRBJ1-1	SARVGNTEAF
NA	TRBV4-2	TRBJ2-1	ASSRGAGEF
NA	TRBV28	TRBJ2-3	ASSLHRVTDTQY
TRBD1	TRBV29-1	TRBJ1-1	SVKIPRQGKDTEAF
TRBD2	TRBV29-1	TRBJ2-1	SVAGTSGESSYNEQF
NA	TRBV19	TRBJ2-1	ASTEGPGEYNEQF
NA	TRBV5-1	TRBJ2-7	ASRPQGTSYEQY
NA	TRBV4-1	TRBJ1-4	ASSQEEMATARLF
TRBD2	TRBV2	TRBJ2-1	ASSEVGLAGVGNEQF
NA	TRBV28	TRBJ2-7	ASSPVDPYEQY
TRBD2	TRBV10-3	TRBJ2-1	AISVGLAGFYNEQF
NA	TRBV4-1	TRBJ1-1	ASSPAVMNTEAF
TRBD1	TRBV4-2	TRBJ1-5	ASSQDTGGMQPQH